The clone carrying this TCR beta chain occurred many times. What it recognizes is unknown. These data are taken from a study of Graves' ophthalmopathy and Graves' hyperthyroidism. Study details: Untreated patients at initial diagnosis provided peripheral blood. The study's findings and limits: From stable hyperthyroidism, ophthalmopathy was separated by a 13-signature model with 87.88% sensitivity and about 81% specificity.

Investigators amplified TCR beta CDR3 regions from RNA transcripts. Second-round multiplex PCR came after a first-round RT-PCR that employed HTBI primers. TCRdb reprocessed the multiplex PCR reads with MiXCR, giving one entry per CDR3 protein. Of more than 550,000 distinct CDR3 sequences listed, just over 40% are singletons. Moderate-to-severe activity, with CAS ≥3, NOSPECS ≥4 and duration under 3 months, characterized the donors with ophthalmopathy. Other autoimmune diseases, uncontrolled infections, pregnancy and lactation each led to patient exclusion. CDR3 length equals 15 residues. V was shortened by 0 bases and J by 4 bases, with 8 bases between the two germline ends. Germline V lookup: CDR1 SGDLS, CDR2 YYNGEE.

The chain has TRBV9 and TRBJ1-6; D gene ambiguous. This TCR derives from an adult man with Graves' ophthalmopathy. Sequenced sample: peripheral blood. The CDR3 DNA reads TGTGCCAGCAGCGTAGGCCCCCTGTATAATTCACCCCTCCACTTT. Its translation is CASSVGPLYNSPLHF.